This TCR beta chain was observed in a study of OX40 agonist ivuxolimab in advanced cancers. Study-wide results and caveats: Determination of antigen specificity was not performed for the expanded peripheral T cells. The mean number of expanded clones was higher in CD8+ T cells than in CD4+. Among the least clonally expanded were partial responders at 0.1-3.0 mg/kg.

Only in-frame clones appear in the TCRdb table, and some are missing; sequencing was by immunoSEQ multiplex PCR. The table includes 30,000 to 40,000 clones, around nine tenths detected once. The ends lost 4 bases at V and 5 bases at J; junction bases unmatched: 2. Germline V CDR1 and CDR2: ENHRY, SYGVKD. There are 13 residues in the CDR3. About this clone: The antigen is unknown.

The source was CD4+ or CD8+ T cells sorted from blood, collected in a trial of the OX40 agonist ivuxolimab. This TCR was recovered from an adult with an advanced solid tumor such as melanoma, head and neck, liver or kidney cancer. This chain connects TRBV10-3 to TRBJ1-5; 7 nucleotides align to TRBD1. CDR3 loop: CAISGTGDQPQHF. Here the CDR3 DNA reads TGTGCCATCAGTGGGACAGGTGATCAGCCCCAGCATTTT.